This T cell receptor (beta chain) was sequenced for a study of cytotoxic CD8 clonotypes in ibrutinib-treated CLL. Study results and limitations: Clonality was elevated at ibrutinib response and had returned toward baseline at progression.

The ends lost 2 bases at V and 3 bases at J; junction bases unmatched: 3. The CDR3 length is 15 residues. CDR1 and CDR2 from the germline V gene are MNHEY and SVGAGI. To note about this clone: Its target is not known.

Sequencing used immunoSEQ multiplex PCR; TCRdb keeps in-frame clones, though not all of them. The sample lists over 95,000 clones; 58% were seen once. J is TRBJ2-3 and V is TRBV6-5, with TRBD2 matching over 9 bases. The receptor was isolated from a human donor with chronic lymphocytic leukemia. The starting material was PBMCs, obtained after 24 months of ibrutinib treatment. CDR3 DNA sequence: TGTGCCAGCAGTTACGGCGGGGGGGCAACAGATACGCAGTATTTT. Amino acid sequence: CASSYGGGATDTQYF.